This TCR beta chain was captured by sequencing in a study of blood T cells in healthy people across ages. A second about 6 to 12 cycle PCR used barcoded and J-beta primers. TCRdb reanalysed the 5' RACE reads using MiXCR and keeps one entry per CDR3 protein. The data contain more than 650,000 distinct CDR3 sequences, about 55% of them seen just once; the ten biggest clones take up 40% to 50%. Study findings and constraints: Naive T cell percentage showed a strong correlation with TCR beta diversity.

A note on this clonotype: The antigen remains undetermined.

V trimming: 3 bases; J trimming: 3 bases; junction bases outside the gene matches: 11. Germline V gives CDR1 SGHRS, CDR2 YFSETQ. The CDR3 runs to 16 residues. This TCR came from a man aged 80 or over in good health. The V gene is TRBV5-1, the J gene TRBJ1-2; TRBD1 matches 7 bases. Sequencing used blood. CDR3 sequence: CASSSRGTAVHYGYTF. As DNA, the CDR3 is TGCGCCAGCAGCTCCCGAGGGACAGCTGTTCACTATGGCTACACCTTC.